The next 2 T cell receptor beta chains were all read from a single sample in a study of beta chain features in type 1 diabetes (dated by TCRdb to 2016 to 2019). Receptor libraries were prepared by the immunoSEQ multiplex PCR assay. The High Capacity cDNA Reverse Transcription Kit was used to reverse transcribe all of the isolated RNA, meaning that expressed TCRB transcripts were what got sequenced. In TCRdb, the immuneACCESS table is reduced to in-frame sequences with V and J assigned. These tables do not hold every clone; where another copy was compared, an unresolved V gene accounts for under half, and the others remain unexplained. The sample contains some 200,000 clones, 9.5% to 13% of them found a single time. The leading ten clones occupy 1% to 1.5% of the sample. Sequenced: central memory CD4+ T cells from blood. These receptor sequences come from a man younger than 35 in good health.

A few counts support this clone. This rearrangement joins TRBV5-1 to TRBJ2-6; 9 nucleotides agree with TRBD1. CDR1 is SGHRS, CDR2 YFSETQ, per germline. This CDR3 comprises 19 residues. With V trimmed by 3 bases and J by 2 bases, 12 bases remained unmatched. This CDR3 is CASSSTWGTGGAGANVLTF. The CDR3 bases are TGCGCCAGCAGCTCAACTTGGGGAACAGGGGGCGCTGGGGCCAACGTCCTGACTTTC.

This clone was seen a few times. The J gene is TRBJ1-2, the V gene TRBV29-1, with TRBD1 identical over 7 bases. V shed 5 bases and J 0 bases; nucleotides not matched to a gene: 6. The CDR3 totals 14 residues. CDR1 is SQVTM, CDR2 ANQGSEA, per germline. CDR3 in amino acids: CSVYGTEANYGYTF. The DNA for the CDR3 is TGCAGCGTTTACGGGACAGAAGCTAACTATGGCTACACCTTC.